The rows below give T cell receptor beta chains drawn from one sample of a study of cytomegalovirus exposure and HLA in healthy donors. Generated by immunoSEQ multiplex PCR, the TCRdb table keeps only in-frame clones and is missing some. The sample lists about 140,000 clones, around 80% occurring once. Sequencing was done on a sample of PBMCs. The receptors here all came from a middle-aged man in good health and CMV-seronegative. CDR3s include the opening cysteine and the closing phenylalanine or tryptophan. The D gene is left open where the match is weak. For some rows the clone size is stated as once, few or many, or as a class when expanded; others skip it.

CDR3: CASRRDGENTEAFF
DNA: TGTGCCAGCAGGCGGGACGGGGAGAACACTGAAGCTTTCTTT
V: TRBV5-4
D: .
J: TRBJ1-1
size: .

CDR3: CASRTELTSTDTQYF
DNA: TGCGCCAGCAGGACTGAATTAACTAGCACAGATACGCAGTATTTT
V: TRBV10-2
D: .
J: TRBJ2-3
size: .

CDR3: CAWRNGDSYNEQFF
DNA: TGTGCCTGGAGAAACGGGGACTCCTACAATGAGCAGTTCTTC
V: TRBV30
D: .
J: TRBJ2-1
size: .

CDR3: CATSRDPRGGVQPQHF
DNA: TGTGCCACCAGCAGAGATCCTAGAGGGGGAGTTCAGCCCCAGCATTTT
V: TRBV15
D: .
J: TRBJ1-5
size: .

CDR3: CAWSGRTEAFF
DNA: TGTGCCTGGAGTGGCAGGACTGAAGCTTTCTTT
V: TRBV30
D: .
J: TRBJ1-1
size: few

CDR3: CASSRREGPSGEQYF
DNA: TGTGCCAGCAGCCGTCGAGAGGGCCCTTCGGGTGAGCAGTACTTC
V: TRBV5-4
D: .
J: TRBJ2-7
size: .

CDR3: CASSPSGNSYEQYF
DNA: TGTGCCAGCAGTCCAAGCGGGAACTCCTACGAGCAGTACTTC
V: TRBV27
D: TRBD2
J: TRBJ2-7
size: .

CDR3: CASSIQGIVNQPQHF
DNA: TGTGCCAGCAGCATACAGGGGATCGTCAATCAGCCCCAGCATTTT
V: TRBV7-2
D: TRBD1
J: TRBJ1-5
size: .

CDR3: CAWSRGRSNSPLHF
DNA: TGTGCCTGGAGTAGGGGCAGGAGCAATTCACCCCTCCACTTT
V: TRBV30
D: .
J: TRBJ1-6
size: .

CDR3: CSVGGMSTEAFF
DNA: TGCAGCGTTGGCGGGATGAGCACTGAAGCTTTCTTT
V: TRBV29-1
D: .
J: TRBJ1-1
size: .

CDR3: CASSGRESYEQYF
DNA: TGTGCCAGCAGCGGCCGGGAGTCCTACGAGCAGTACTTC
V: TRBV7-2
D: .
J: TRBJ2-7
size: .

CDR3: CASSLRGQGNYEQYF
DNA: TGTGCCAGCAGTTTAAGGGGACAGGGTAACTACGAGCAGTACTTC
V: TRBV27
D: TRBD1
J: TRBJ2-7
size: once

CDR3: CASSQVRGGGTGELFF
DNA: TGTGCCAGCAGCCAAGTACGCGGGGGAGGCACCGGGGAGCTGTTTTTT
V: TRBV4-2
D: TRBD2
J: TRBJ2-2
size: .

CDR3: CASSLIDKTVYSYEQYF
DNA: TGTGCCAGCAGCTTGATTGACAAGACCGTCTACTCCTACGAGCAGTACTTC
V: TRBV5-6
D: .
J: TRBJ2-7
size: .

CDR3: CASSLGTGGGTFF
DNA: TGTGCCAGCAGCTTGGGGACAGGGGGCGGGACTTTCTTT
V: TRBV5-5
D: TRBD1
J: TRBJ1-1
size: .

CDR3: CASSVGQGAGGYTF
DNA: TGTGCCAGCAGCGTAGGACAGGGGGCAGGAGGCTACACCTTC
V: TRBV9
D: TRBD1
J: TRBJ1-2
size: .

CDR3: CASTGLAGNYDEQYF
DNA: TGCGCCAGTACCGGACTAGCGGGGAACTACGATGAGCAGTACTTC
V: TRBV10-2
D: TRBD2
J: TRBJ2-7
size: .

CDR3: CASSLTGSGRSANEQFF
DNA: TGTGCCAGCAGCCTGACAGGAAGCGGGAGAAGTGCCAATGAGCAGTTCTTC
V: TRBV13
D: TRBD2
J: TRBJ2-1
size: .

CDR3: CASSTGVTEAFF
DNA: TGTGCCAGCAGTACAGGGGTGACTGAAGCTTTCTTT
V: TRBV6-6
D: TRBD1
J: TRBJ1-1
size: .

CDR3: CASSPTIADTQYF
DNA: TGTGCCAGCAGCCCAACAATCGCAGATACGCAGTATTTT
V: TRBV28
D: .
J: TRBJ2-3
size: .

CDR3: CASSEGQREGVGQYF
DNA: TGTGCCAGCAGTGAAGGACAGCGGGAGGGCGTTGGGCAGTACTTC
V: TRBV2
D: TRBD2
J: TRBJ2-7
size: .

CDR3: CASSSRGQNQETQYF
DNA: TGTGCCAGCAGCAGCCGGGGACAGAACCAAGAGACCCAGTACTTC
V: TRBV9
D: TRBD1
J: TRBJ2-5
size: .

CDR3: CASSETGTVDEKLFF
DNA: TGTGCCAGCAGTGAAACCGGGACTGTTGATGAAAAACTGTTTTTT
V: TRBV2
D: .
J: TRBJ1-4
size: .

CDR3: CASSLVGGFYEQYF
DNA: TGTGCCAGCAGCTTGGTGGGGGGGTTCTACGAGCAGTACTTC
V: TRBV5-4
D: TRBD2
J: TRBJ2-7
size: .

CDR3: CASSLGQLGAFF
DNA: TGTGCCAGCAGCTTAGGGCAGCTAGGCGCTTTCTTT
V: TRBV13
D: .
J: TRBJ1-1
size: .

CDR3: CAISGGWGYTF
DNA: TGTGCCATCTCGGGAGGATGGGGCTACACCTTC
V: TRBV6-5
D: .
J: TRBJ1-2
size: few

CDR3: CASSPESQETQYF
DNA: TGTGCCAGCTCACCAGAGTCCCAAGAGACCCAGTACTTC
V: TRBV18
D: .
J: TRBJ2-5
size: .

CDR3: CASSMTSGSYNEQFF
DNA: TGTGCCAGTAGTATGACTAGCGGTTCCTACAATGAGCAGTTCTTC
V: TRBV19
D: TRBD2
J: TRBJ2-1
size: .

CDR3: CASSADRASYEQYF
DNA: TGTGCCAGCAGCGCAGACAGAGCCTCCTACGAGCAGTACTTC
V: TRBV9
D: .
J: TRBJ2-7
size: .

CDR3: CASSYSQAAYEQYF
DNA: TGTGCCAGCAGTTACTCACAGGCCGCCTACGAGCAGTACTTC
V: TRBV6-6
D: .
J: TRBJ2-7
size: .

CDR3: CASGRDRASYNEQFF
DNA: TGTGCCAGCGGCCGGGACAGGGCCTCCTACAATGAGCAGTTCTTC
V: TRBV2
D: TRBD1
J: TRBJ2-1
size: .

CDR3: CASSQPNTDTQYF
DNA: TGTGCCAGCAGCCAACCCAACACAGATACGCAGTATTTT
V: TRBV14
D: .
J: TRBJ2-3
size: .

CDR3: CASSPGQGGTEAFF
DNA: TGCGCCAGCAGCCCTGGACAGGGTGGCACTGAAGCTTTCTTT
V: TRBV4-1
D: TRBD1
J: TRBJ1-1
size: .

CDR3: CASSSGGGAYGYTF
DNA: TGCGCCAGCAGCTCGGGCGGAGGGGCCTATGGCTACACCTTC
V: TRBV5-1
D: .
J: TRBJ1-2
size: .

CDR3: CASSARTTVPRADTQYF
DNA: TGTGCCAGCAGTGCCCGGACAACGGTCCCAAGGGCAGATACGCAGTATTTT
V: TRBV6-1
D: .
J: TRBJ2-3
size: few

CDR3: CASSPTLATNEKLFF
DNA: TGTGCCAGCAGCCCGACGCTAGCAACTAATGAAAAACTGTTTTTT
V: TRBV9
D: .
J: TRBJ1-4
size: .

CDR3: CASSGLGNEQFF
DNA: TGTGCCAGCAGCGGACTAGGAAATGAGCAGTTCTTC
V: TRBV7-9
D: TRBD2
J: TRBJ2-1
size: .

CDR3: CASSMTETGNQPQHF
DNA: TGTGCCAGTAGTATGACAGAAACTGGCAATCAGCCCCAGCATTTT
V: TRBV19
D: .
J: TRBJ1-5
size: few

CDR3: CASSVSPTGRTDTQYF
DNA: TGTGCCAGCAGCGTCTCCCCGACAGGGAGAACAGATACGCAGTATTTT
V: TRBV9
D: TRBD1
J: TRBJ2-3
size: .

CDR3: CASSERQARTDTQYF
DNA: TGTGCCAGCAGTGAACGACAGGCTCGAACAGATACGCAGTATTTT
V: TRBV2
D: .
J: TRBJ2-3
size: .

CDR3: CASSDGLAGHNEQFF
DNA: TGTGCCAGCAGTGACGGACTAGCGGGACACAATGAGCAGTTCTTC
V: TRBV6-1
D: TRBD2
J: TRBJ2-1
size: .

CDR3: CASHRQVDTEAFF
DNA: TGTGCCAGCCACAGGCAGGTTGACACTGAAGCTTTCTTT
V: TRBV6-5
D: .
J: TRBJ1-1
size: .

CDR3: CASSESDLPRTRDYGYTF
DNA: TGTGCCAGCAGTGAATCGGACTTACCCCGGACGCGCGACTATGGCTACACCTTC
V: TRBV25-1
D: .
J: TRBJ1-2
size: few